A single TCR beta chain is shown here with its context. What it binds is not known. PCR employed 60 Vbeta and 13 Jbeta primers. Assay: immunoSEQ multiplex PCR; the TCRdb copy retains only in-frame clones and omits some. The sample yields approximately 100,000 clones, of which the top ten take up about 3%. Trimming removed 1 base from V and 4 bases from J; junction bases left unmatched: 4. The V gene's germline CDR1 is MGHDK and CDR2 SYGVNS. CDR3 size: 16 residues. This specimen belongs to a study of cytomegalovirus exposure and HLA in healthy donors. General study points: Owing to their indistinguishability, certain V segments, notably TRBV6-2 and TRBV6-3, were excluded. Per a later analysis, 18,000 or so TCR beta sequences showed association with HLA alleles at 0.05 false discovery rate. Cytomegalovirus association was listed for around 180 TCR beta chains.

This TCR was sampled from a man aged 35 to 55 in good health and CMV-seronegative. Material: PBMCs. The chain combines TRBV25-1 with TRBJ2-1; TRBD1 matches 10 bases. CDR3 sequence: CASSELGTGDYNEQFF. The CDR3, as DNA: TGTGCCAGCAGTGAATTAGGGACAGGGGATTACAATGAGCAGTTCTTC.